A selection of T cell receptor beta chains follows, all from one sample in a study of blood T cells in healthy people across ages. TCRdb itself ran the 5' RACE reads through MiXCR, one entry per CDR3 protein. In the table there are about 1.4 million distinct CDR3 sequences, roughly 64% of which are singletons. The sample comprised blood. These receptors came from a man aged 18 to 29 in good health. The CDR3 runs from the conserved cysteine through the conserved F or W. The D gene is left open where the match is weak. Clone size is not always given. Where it is, it says once, few, many or a class for expanded clones.

V gene	J gene	clone size	D gene	CDR3 protein	CDR3 DNA
TRBV11-2	TRBJ1-2	few	TRBD1	CASSLDWTGDSGYTF	TGTGCCAGCAGCTTAGATTGGACAGGGGATTCTGGCTACACCTTC
TRBV2	TRBJ2-7	.	TRBD1	CASITGAVSYEQYF	TGTGCCAGCATTACAGGGGCAGTCTCCTACGAGCAGTACTTC
TRBV4-1	TRBJ2-5	.	TRBD2	CASSQALAGVGETQYF	TGCGCCAGCAGCCAAGCACTAGCGGGAGTAGGTGAGACCCAGTACTTC
TRBV3-1	TRBJ2-1	.	.	CASSQEGVSEQFF	TGTGCCAGCAGCCAAGAGGGGGTATCCGAGCAGTTCTTC
TRBV5-1	TRBJ2-1	.	TRBD2	CASSFLAGRYNEQFF	TGCGCCAGCAGCTTCCTAGCGGGGAGATACAATGAGCAGTTCTTC
TRBV27	TRBJ2-6	.	.	CASSGWGSGANVLTF	TGTGCCAGCAGTGGTTGGGGCTCTGGGGCCAACGTCCTGACTTTC
TRBV6-2/TRBV6-3	TRBJ2-4	.	.	CASSYSENIQYF	TGTGCCAGCAGTTACTCAGAAAACATTCAGTACTTC
TRBV7-9	TRBJ2-4	.	.	CASSFLSGNIQYF	TGTGCCAGCAGCTTTCTGTCCGGGAACATTCAGTACTTC
TRBV10-3	TRBJ1-2	few	.	CAIKDDSGQGYGYTF	TGTGCCATCAAAGATGATTCGGGCCAAGGCTATGGCTACACCTTC
TRBV20-1	TRBJ2-1	.	.	CSASRSAEQFF	TGCAGTGCTAGTAGGTCGGCTGAGCAGTTCTTC
TRBV4-2	TRBJ1-2	.	TRBD1	CASSQDHLRDRAFYGYTF	TGTGCCAGCAGCCAAGATCATCTCCGGGACAGGGCTTTCTATGGCTACACCTTC
TRBV28	TRBJ2-7	.	TRBD2	CAGSREDVTYEQYF	TGTGCCGGCAGTCGGGAGGACGTGACCTACGAGCAGTACTTC
TRBV6-2/TRBV6-3	TRBJ2-1	.	TRBD2	CASGRGGEDNEQFF	TGTGCCAGCGGTCGGGGGGGAGAAGACAATGAGCAGTTCTTC
TRBV29-1	TRBJ1-1	few	.	CSVSRTEAFF	TGCAGCGTTTCGAGGACTGAAGCTTTCTTT
TRBV6-5	TRBJ1-2	.	.	CASSYLQPASYGYTF	TGTGCCAGCAGTTACTTACAGCCGGCCAGCTATGGCTACACCTTC
TRBV4-2	TRBJ2-7	.	TRBD2	CASSQVGGGSDEQYF	TGTGCCAGCAGCCAAGTTGGCGGGGGGTCCGACGAGCAGTACTTC
TRBV12-3/TRBV12-4	TRBJ1-2	.	TRBD1	CASSSTTGKVLSNYGYTF	TGTGCCAGCAGCTCCACGACAGGGAAGGTCCTCTCTAACTATGGCTACACCTTC
TRBV29-1	TRBJ2-5	.	.	CSVDKGETQYF	TGCAGCGTTGACAAGGGAGAGACCCAGTACTTC
TRBV3-1	TRBJ2-7	.	.	CASSQEGPAAFSYEQYF	TGTGCCAGCAGCCAAGAGGGACCAGCGGCCTTCTCCTACGAGCAGTACTTC
TRBV7-8	TRBJ2-7	.	TRBD2	CASSLASGMYYEQYF	TGTGCCAGCAGCTTAGCTAGCGGGATGTACTACGAGCAGTACTTC
TRBV7-9	TRBJ2-4	.	.	CASSSRDLFSKNIQYF	TGTGCCAGCAGCTCCCGGGACTTGTTCTCCAAAAACATTCAGTACTTC